Each of the 3 T cell receptor beta chains below was sequenced from the same sample in a study of T cell responses to AZD1222 COVID-19 vaccine. TCRdb's copy holds only in-frame clones and misses some; the assay was immunoSEQ multiplex PCR. Here the sample spans 89,000 or so clones, around 93% being singletons. Sequencing used peripheral blood, obtained 28 days after the second AZD1222 dose. The source is an adult who received the AZD1222 COVID-19 vaccine.

V gene TRBV7-2 combines with J gene TRBJ2-2, with unresolved D. The germline V gene has CDR1 SGHTA and CDR2 FQGNSA. The CDR3 contains 14 residues. The germline V and J ends were trimmed by 1 base and 4 bases, with 7 bases remaining between them. As DNA, the CDR3 is TGTGCCAGCAGCTTAGTACAGTCCACCGGGGAGCTGTTTTTT. Residues: CASSLVQSTGELFF.

The chain uses TRBV7-2 and TRBJ2-1; D is uncertain. Trimming pared 1 base from V and 3 bases from J, leaving 10 bases between. From germline, CDR1 is SGHTA and CDR2 FQGNSA. The CDR3 loop spans 15 amino acids. The CDR3 here is CASSLGLDHYNEQFF. For the CDR3, the DNA is TGTGCCAGCAGCTTAGGGTTAGACCACTACAATGAGCAGTTCTTC.

V is TRBV6-1 and J is TRBJ2-2; 10 positions match TRBD1. Germline-derived CDR1 and CDR2 are MNHNS and SASEGT. V shed 3 bases, J shed 5 bases, and the junction held 9 bases outside the gene matches. The CDR3 contains 17 residues. This chain's CDR3 is CASSDIERQGATGELFF. CDR3 in DNA: TGTGCCAGCAGTGATATCGAGAGACAGGGGGCTACCGGGGAGCTGTTTTTT.